One sample yielded the 13 T cell receptor beta chains listed below, sequenced in a study of T cell responses to AZD1222 COVID-19 vaccine. Repertoires were generated with immunoSEQ multiplex PCR, while TCRdb's copy carries only in-frame clones and drops some. The table records 65,000 to 70,000 clones, over 60% of them present only once. Sequencing was performed on peripheral blood, taken on day 0 of AZD1222 vaccination. The receptors were sampled from an adult in good health.

DNA of the CDR3: TGTGCCAGCAGCCAAGATTCAGGGTCAGAGACCCAGTACTTC. It codes for CASSQDSGSETQYF. The V gene is TRBV3-1 (or the pseudogene TRBV3-2), the J gene TRBJ2-5; TRBD1 might be the D (5 bases). The CDR3 loop spans 14 amino acids. Trimming cost V 0 bases and J 4 bases, with 9 bases left between them. Germline lookup yields CDR1 LGHDT and CDR2 YNNKEL (reference sequence).

The chain couples TRBV28 to TRBJ1-2; D unresolved. The CDR3 is 13 amino acids. Germline CDR1 MDHEN, CDR2 SYDVKM. V lost 6 bases and J lost 6, with 14 bases in between. CDR3 coding DNA: TGTGCCAGCAGCCCCTCGAGGGCTGATGGCTACACCTTC. This gives the protein CASSPSRADGYTF.

V is TRBV10-1 and J is TRBJ1-2; 7 bases are shared with TRBD1. This CDR3 has 14 amino acids. CDR1 and CDR2 (germline): WNHNN, SYGVQD (reference sequence). With V trimmed by 8 bases and J by 2 bases, 8 bases remained unmatched. CDR3 DNA sequence: TGCGCCAGCGCGCCAACAGGGGTAAACTATGGCTACACCTTC. Translation: CASAPTGVNYGYTF.

The chain combines TRBV7-9 with TRBJ2-7, with D possibly being TRBD1 (6 bases). V shed 5 bases and J shed 1 base, with 9 bases lying between them. The CDR3 consists of 13 residues. Germline V gene sequence: CDR1 SEHNR, CDR2 FQNEAQ (reference sequence). CDR3 sequence reads: CASSPTGSYEQYF. The CDR3 DNA sequence: TGTGCCAGCAGCCCTACAGGGTCCTACGAGCAGTACTTC.

V usage is TRBV14 and J usage is TRBJ1-6; D unresolved. This CDR3 is built from 12 residues. V lost 3 bases and J lost 6, with 3 bases in between. Germline-derived CDR1 and CDR2 are SGHDN and FVKESK. The DNA of the CDR3 is TGTGCCAGCAGCCAGGGTAATTCACCCCTCCACTTT. Protein product: CASSQGNSPLHF.

The rearrangement uses TRBV11-2 and TRBJ2-5; D tentatively reads TRBD1 or TRBD2 (6 bases each). Per the germline V gene, CDR1 is SGHAT and CDR2 is FQNNGV. The V end lost 1 base, the J end lost 0 bases, and 12 bases lay between the germline ends. This CDR3 contains 16 residues. In DNA, the CDR3 is TGTGCCAGCAGCTTAGGAGGCGGGACAAACCAAGAGACCCAGTACTTC. Translated: CASSLGGGTNQETQYF.

This chain connects TRBV19 to TRBJ2-1, with D perhaps TRBD2 (5 bases). The germline V gene encodes CDR1 LNHDA and CDR2 SQIVND (reference sequence). Trimming left V 6 bases short and J 1 base short, with 13 bases between. The length of the CDR3 is 15 residues. The CDR3 reads CASRRERRSYNEQFF. CDR3 sequence (DNA): TGTGCCAGTAGAAGGGAGAGGAGGTCCTACAATGAGCAGTTCTTC. Complete variable domain (other parts from reference TRBV19 and TRBJ2-1): DGGITQSPKYLFRKEGQNVTLSCEQNLNHDAMYWYRQDPGQGLRLIYYSQIVNDFQKGDIAEGYSVSREKKESFPLTVTSAQKNPTAFYLCASRRERRSYNEQFFGPGTRLTVL.

This clone occurred once. The V call is TRBV3-1 (or the pseudogene TRBV3-2), the J call TRBJ2-3; a weak D match, TRBD2 (6 bases). This CDR3 comprises 13 residues. Trimming shortened V by 5 bases and J by 5 bases, and 11 bases separated the two germline ends. Germline V gives CDR1 LGHDT, CDR2 YNNKEL (reference sequence). CDR3 bases: TGTGCCAGCAGCAAGGGGACTCAAGATACGCAGTATTTT. Protein sequence: CASSKGTQDTQYF.

The chain links TRBV7-9 to TRBJ2-1; the D is unclear. The CDR3 spans 11 residues. From germline, CDR1 is SEHNR and CDR2 FQNEAQ (reference sequence). The V end lost 3 bases, the J end lost 6 bases, and 3 bases lay between the germline ends. The CDR3 protein is CASSFGNEQFF. CDR3 nucleotides: TGTGCCAGCAGCTTCGGCAATGAGCAGTTCTTC. Complete variable domain (other parts from reference TRBV7-9 and TRBJ2-1): DTGVSQNPRHKITKRGQNVTFRCDPISEHNRLYWYRQTLGQGPEFLTYFQNEAQLEKSRLLSDRFSAERPKGSFSTLEIQRTEQGDSAMYLCASSFGNEQFFGPGTRLTVL.

The chain joins TRBV24-1 to TRBJ1-5; 10 bases match TRBD1. The CDR3 has 17 residues. CDR1 KGHDR and CDR2 SFDVKD come from the germline V gene. V was clipped by 9 bases and J by 2 bases; unmatched bases: 12. The DNA of the CDR3 is TGTGCCACCCAGGGTAAGGACAGGGGGTCGGGCAATCAGCCCCAGCATTTT. Protein product: CATQGKDRGSGNQPQHF.

The sample holds one count of this clone. The chain has TRBV6-5 and TRBJ1-4, with D perhaps TRBD1 (5 bases). CDR3 length: 14 residues. V was clipped by 6 bases and J by 0 bases, with 8 bases between them. The germline V gene has CDR1 MNHEY and CDR2 SVGAGI. CDR3 in amino acids: CASRETATNEKLFF. CDR3 nucleotide sequence: TGTGCCAGCAGGGAGACAGCAACTAATGAAAAACTGTTTTTT.

The CDR3 region is CASSPTSGVGEQYF. CDR3 sequence (DNA): TGTGCCAGCTCACCAACTAGCGGCGTGGGTGAGCAGTACTTC. J is TRBJ2-7 and V is TRBV18; 8 bases are shared with TRBD2. The germline V gene encodes CDR1 KGHSH and CDR2 LQKENI. Trimming took 2 bases from V and 7 from J; bases not matched to a gene: 7. The CDR3 length is 14 residues.

The genes are TRBV3-1 (or the pseudogene TRBV3-2) and TRBJ1-3; D call uncertain. Germline V lookup: CDR1 LGHDT, CDR2 YNNKEL (reference sequence). CDR3 length equals 15 residues. V was trimmed by 0 bases and J by 2 bases, leaving 8 bases between them. CDR3 protein: CASSQEAVPGNTIYF. The CDR3 DNA sequence: TGTGCCAGCAGCCAAGAGGCGGTTCCTGGAAACACCATATATTTT.